This T cell receptor beta chain was documented in a study of T cells after yellow fever vaccination. Template-switching 5'RACE yielded the TCR cDNA; a universal primer site and UMIs were added in the process. From the 5' RACE reads, TCRdb called clonotypes with MiXCR, one entry per CDR3 protein. The sample includes under 400,000 distinct CDR3 sequences, around 12% of them seen just once. Study-wide findings and caveats: Reappearance after the booster was observed for most primary-vaccination clones (roughly 97% CD4, just over 85% CD8).

J was trimmed by 1 base and V by 5 bases; bases with no gene match: 4. Germline V gene lookup returns CDR1 SGHRS and CDR2 YFSETQ. This CDR3 contains 14 residues. There are many counts of this clonotype. Antigen: not known. The sample consisted of CD4+ T cells sorted from PBMCs, taken 15 days after the yellow fever booster vaccination. The sequence was obtained from a man younger than 35 who received the YFV17D yellow fever vaccine. The chain employs TRBV5-1 and TRBJ2-3, with 7 bases identical to TRBD1. The CDR3 bases are TGCGCCAGCAGGAGACAGGGAGGCACAGATACGCAGTATTTT. This translates into CASRRQGGTDTQYF. The complete variable domain, with remaining parts taken from reference TRBV5-1 and TRBJ2-3, reads KAGVTQTPRYLIKTRGQQVTLSCSPISGHRSVSWYQQTPGQGLQFLFEYFSETQRNKGNFPGRFSGRQFSNSRSEMNVSTLELGDSALYLCASRRQGGTDTQYFGPGTRLTVL.